This is a list of T cell receptor beta chains from one sample in a study of beta chain features in type 1 diabetes. TCRdb's copy holds only in-frame clones and misses some; the assay was immunoSEQ multiplex PCR. The sample shows about 650,000 clones, 9.5% to 15% of them seen only once. The specimen sequenced was naive CD4+ T cells from blood. The source is a man aged 25-40 years with type 1 diabetes. CDR3s include the opening cysteine and the closing phenylalanine or tryptophan. The order of the fields is clone size, J gene, D gene, V gene, CDR3 protein, CDR3 DNA. A D gene is named only where the DNA matches it firmly. Clone size is stated in some rows and not others, as once, few, many or a class when expanded.

>few|TRBJ1-2|TRBD1|TRBV28
CASTSGQGGAGYTF
TGTGCCAGCACATCGGGACAGGGAGGGGCGGGCTACACCTTC
>.|TRBJ2-3|.|TRBV5-1
CASSLEGAQGTQYF
TGCGCCAGCAGCTTGGAAGGAGCCCAAGGTACGCAGTATTTT
>.|TRBJ1-5|.|TRBV9
CASSVALRRIAILNQPQHF
TGTGCCAGCAGCGTAGCTCTACGTCGGATAGCAATTCTCAATCAGCCCCAGCATTTT
>.|TRBJ2-7|TRBD1|TRBV7-9
CASSGTEYEQYF
TGTGCCAGTTCCGGGACAGAGTACGAGCAGTACTTC
>.|TRBJ2-7|.|TRBV9
CASSQGGTRIYEQYF
TGTGCCAGCAGCCAGGGTGGGACGCGCATCTACGAGCAGTACTTC
>.|TRBJ1-3|.|TRBV30
CACRPGQASGNTIYF
TGTGCCTGCCGTCCAGGACAAGCCTCTGGAAACACCATATATTTT
>few|TRBJ2-3|TRBD2|TRBV7-2
CASSLGTSGGTDTQYF
TGTGCCAGCAGCTTAGGAACTAGCGGGGGTACAGATACGCAGTATTTT
>.|TRBJ2-2|TRBD1|TRBV28
CAASKGATGELFF
TGTGCCGCATCGAAGGGGGCCACCGGGGAGCTGTTTTTT
>few|TRBJ2-2|TRBD1|TRBV6-5
CASRRQGNTGELFF
TGTGCCAGCAGAAGACAGGGTAACACCGGGGAGCTGTTTTTT
>few|TRBJ2-3|.|TRBV9
CASSEGTVRADTQYF
TGTGCCAGCAGCGAGGGGACCGTCAGGGCAGATACGCAGTATTTT
>.|TRBJ2-2|.|TRBV7-3
CASSPWGTGELFF
TGTGCCAGCAGCCCCTGGGGCACCGGGGAGCTGTTTTTT
>few|TRBJ1-2|TRBD1|TRBV19
CASSKDRDGNYGYTF
TGTGCCAGTAGTAAGGACAGGGATGGTAACTATGGCTACACCTTC
>few|TRBJ2-5|.|TRBV20-1
CSARRETQYF
TGCAGTGCTAGGAGGGAGACCCAGTACTTC
>.|TRBJ2-2|.|TRBV29-1
CSVARTANTGELFF
TGCAGCGTCGCTCGGACAGCGAACACCGGGGAGCTGTTTTTT
>.|TRBJ1-2|.|TRBV9
CASSAELFYGYTF
TGTGCCAGCAGCGCGGAGCTGTTTTACGGCTACACCTTC